Following are 22 T cell receptor beta chains from one sample sequenced in a study of shared clonotypes between healthy human individuals. The protocol was immunoSEQ multiplex PCR, while the TCRdb copy is restricted to in-frame clones and leaves out a portion. The table records approximately 2.4 million clones, almost 96% of them present only once. Sequencing used naive CD4+ T cells sorted from blood. Subset here: CD45RA+ positively selected. The receptors originated from a man younger than 35 in good health.

The rearrangement joins TRBV2 to TRBJ1-1; 7 bases are a match to TRBD1. The junction had 12 bases not matched to a gene; V was cut back by 6 bases and J by 11 bases. There are 13 residues in the CDR3. CDR1 and CDR2 from the germline V gene are SNHLY and FYNNEI. The CDR3, as DNA: TGTGCCAGCAGAGAGGGGGCCTGGGCGTTGGCTTTCTTT. Residues: CASREGAWALAFF.

The CDR3 nucleotides are TGCGCCAGCAGCTTGGGGAGGTCAGGGACTACGGGGGAGCAGTACTTC. As protein: CASSLGRSGTTGEQYF. The J gene is TRBJ2-7, the V gene TRBV5-1, with TRBD2 identical over 7 bases. Germline V CDR1 and CDR2: SGHRS, YFSETQ. The CDR3 length is 16 residues. V lost 0 bases, J lost 7 bases, and 13 bases stayed unmatched. The full variable domain, completed using reference TRBV5-1 and TRBJ2-7, is KAGVTQTPRYLIKTRGQQVTLSCSPISGHRSVSWYQQTPGQGLQFLFEYFSETQRNKGNFPGRFSGRQFSNSRSEMNVSTLELGDSALYLCASSLGRSGTTGEQYFGPGTRLTVT.

This chain links TRBV9 with TRBJ1-2; 9 bases fit TRBD1. The CDR3 runs to 14 residues. In germline, CDR1 is SGDLS, CDR2 YYNGEE. The trim removed 7 bases at V and 5 bases at J, leaving 9 bases unmatched. The CDR3 reads CASSRWTGEYGYTF. As DNA, the CDR3 is TGTGCCAGCTCCCGATGGACAGGGGAATATGGCTACACCTTC.

The J gene is TRBJ2-5, the V gene TRBV27; 7 nucleotides line up with TRBD2. Trimming cost V 5 bases and J 2 bases; bases outside gene matches: 11. CDR1 and CDR2 from the germline V gene are MNHEY and SMNVEV (reference sequence). The CDR3 covers 16 residues. The CDR3 protein is CASSPLWEGRQETQYF. The CDR3 DNA is TGTGCCAGCAGTCCCCTATGGGAGGGTAGGCAAGAGACCCAGTACTTC.

This rearrangement joins TRBV4-2 to TRBJ2-5, with 7 bases identical to TRBD1. Germline CDR1 LGHNA, CDR2 YNFKEQ. The CDR3 runs 13 residues. After removal of 1 base from V and 5 bases from J, the junction contained 1 base not matched to a gene. CDR3 loop: CASSQVQGETQYF. The CDR3 region has the DNA TGTGCCAGCAGCCAAGTACAGGGGGAGACCCAGTACTTC.

CDR3 loop: CASSGASKYQETQYF. CDR3 in DNA: TGCGCCAGCAGTGGGGCCTCAAAGTACCAAGAGACCCAGTACTTC. This chain uses TRBV10-2 with TRBJ2-5; unclear D gene. Germline values: CDR1 WSHSY, CDR2 SAAADI. CDR3 length: 15 amino acids. V lost 4 bases to trimming and J lost 0 bases, with 12 bases between them.

The V gene is TRBV9, the J gene TRBJ1-3; D not certain. Germline assignment: CDR1 SGDLS and CDR2 YYNGEE. The CDR3 is 15 amino acids. The V end lost 0 bases, the J end lost 4 bases, and 11 bases lay between the germline ends. The CDR3, as DNA: TGTGCCAGCAGCGTAGACGGCAACACAGGAAACACCATATATTTT. Its protein is CASSVDGNTGNTIYF.

The rearrangement joins TRBV5-6 to TRBJ2-7; 8 bases fit TRBD1. CDR3 size: 14 residues. The V gene's germline CDR1 is SGHDT and CDR2 YYEEEE. Trimming at V came to 4 bases and at J to 0 bases, leaving 3 bases not matched to a gene. Here the CDR3 DNA reads TGTGCCAGCAGCCGGGACAGGAGCTCCTACGAGCAGTACTTC. Its translation: CASSRDRSSYEQYF.

The J gene is TRBJ2-2, the V gene TRBV2, with 7 nucleotides matching TRBD1. Germline V CDR1 and CDR2: SNHLY, FYNNEI. The CDR3 spans 16 residues. The V segment lost 1 base and the J segment 3 bases; nucleotides outside the gene matches: 5. The CDR3 nucleotides read TGTGCCAGCAGTGAAGGAATAGGGGGCTACACCGGGGAGCTGTTTTTT. This translates into CASSEGIGGYTGELFF.

J is TRBJ2-7 and V is TRBV5-6; D is uncertain. The CDR3 is 11 amino acids. From germline, CDR1 is SGHDT and CDR2 YYEEEE. With 4 bases removed from V and 5 bases from J, the gap between germline ends came to 7 bases. CDR3 bases: TGTGCCAGCAGCCTCACGGACGAGCAGTACTTC. As protein: CASSLTDEQYF.

V and J are TRBV7-2 and TRBJ2-7; 7 bases match TRBD1. Germline CDR1 and CDR2: SGHTA and FQGNSA. V dropped 5 bases and J dropped 4; count of bases not matched to a gene: 8. The CDR3 extends over 14 amino acids. CDR3 region: CASSRPGQLYEQYF. CDR3 in DNA: TGTGCCAGCAGCAGACCGGGACAGCTTTACGAGCAGTACTTC.

The gene calls are TRBV10-2 and TRBJ2-7; 9 bases match TRBD1. Germline CDR1 is WSHSY and CDR2 is SAAADI. This CDR3 is built from 16 residues. J lost 5 bases, V lost 3 bases, and 11 bases had no gene match. CDR3 in DNA: TGCGCCAGCAGTGACCAAACCGGGACAGGGACCCACGAGCAGTACTTC. It translates to CASSDQTGTGTHEQYF.

This chain joins TRBV6-1 and TRBJ2-1, with D tentatively TRBD2 (5 bases). The CDR3 is 11 amino acids. Germline V CDR1 and CDR2: MNHNS, SASEGT. The V end was cut by 2 bases, the J end by 10 bases, with 6 bases between. CDR3 sequence reads: CASSERGEQFF. CDR3 bases: TGTGCCAGCAGTGAAAGAGGGGAGCAGTTCTTC.

The chain couples TRBV27 to TRBJ2-1; 16 nucleotides align to TRBD2. The CDR3 sequence is 16 residues long. Germline CDR1 is MNHEY and CDR2 is SMNVEV (reference sequence). V dropped 5 bases and J dropped 9; count of bases not matched to a gene: 7. As DNA, the CDR3 is TGTGCCAGCAGTGAGGGACTAGCGGGAGGGTTTGTTGAGCAGTTCTTC. It encodes CASSEGLAGGFVEQFF.

This clone was picked up one time. The chain is built from TRBV11-2 and TRBJ2-1; D is perhaps TRBD1 (7 bases). The V gene lost 1 base and the J gene lost 7 bases, with 14 bases spanning the gap. Germline loops: CDR1 SGHAT, CDR2 FQNNGV. The CDR3 extends over 15 amino acids. Written as DNA, the CDR3 is TGTGCCAGCAGCTTAGGGGGGGACAGTACAAATGAGCAGTTCTTC. Its translation: CASSLGGDSTNEQFF.

The V call is TRBV19, the J call TRBJ2-7; TRBD1 agrees at 9 bases. V lost 10 bases to trimming and J lost 0 bases; unmatched junction nucleotides: 10. The length of the CDR3 is 15 residues. Germline loops: CDR1 LNHDA, CDR2 SQIVND (reference sequence). The DNA for the CDR3 is TGTGCCACCACAACCGGGACAGGGAGCTCCTACGAGCAGTACTTC. As protein: CATTTGTGSSYEQYF.

The gene calls are TRBV7-8 and TRBJ2-7; D is unresolved. The CDR3 consists of 16 residues. Germline V lookup: CDR1 SGHVS, CDR2 FQNEAQ. Trimming stripped 5 bases from V and 5 bases from J, with 22 bases between. The CDR3 protein is CASSLDLGLVSHEQYF. The CDR3 bases are TGTGCCAGCAGCCTCGACTTGGGCCTCGTCAGCCACGAGCAGTACTTC.

This sequence joins TRBV7-2 and TRBJ2-3, with 10 bases aligning to TRBD2. CDR1 is SGHTA, CDR2 FQGNSA, per germline. J gave up 1 base and V 5 bases, and 15 bases lay outside the gene matches. The CDR3 spans 19 residues. The CDR3 DNA reads TGTGCCAGCAGCATACACCGTAGGACTAGCGGATGGGGCACAGATACGCAGTATTTT. Its protein product is CASSIHRRTSGWGTDTQYF. Based on the CDR3 plus reference TRBV7-2 and TRBJ2-3, the full variable domain is GAGVSQSPSNKVTEKGKDVELRCDPISGHTALYWYRQSLGQGLEFLIYFQGNSAPDKSGLPSDRFSAERTGGSVSTLTIQRTQQEDSAVYLCASSIHRRTSGWGTDTQYFGPGTRLTVL.

The V call is TRBV5-8, the J call TRBJ1-4; no firm D call. Trimming removed 9 bases from V and 6 bases from J, with 18 bases in between. This CDR3 region has 14 residues. Germline V gene data show CDR1 as SGHTS and CDR2 as YDEGEE. The CDR3, as DNA: TGTGCCAACCCAAGCAATGGGTTCGATGAAAAACTGTTTTTT. As protein: CANPSNGFDEKLFF.

This clone was counted a few times. The same CDR3 also results from other DNA sequences found in this sample. V usage is TRBV2 and J usage is TRBJ1-3; D unclear. CDR1 is SNHLY and CDR2 is FYNNEI in the germline V gene. The V gene lost 6 bases and the J gene lost 4 bases, with 10 bases spanning the gap. The CDR3 sequence is 13 residues long. The CDR3 loop is CASRGSGGNTIYF. In nucleotides, the CDR3 is TGTGCCAGCAGGGGTAGTGGCGGAAACACCATATATTTT.

The chain uses TRBV9 and TRBJ2-7, with D hard to call. Trimming removed 0 bases from V and 3 bases from J, with 7 bases in between. Germline V gene data show CDR1 as SGDLS and CDR2 as YYNGEE. This CDR3 region has 13 residues. This CDR3 is CASSVAHGYEQYF. CDR3 DNA: TGTGCCAGCAGCGTAGCCCACGGCTACGAGCAGTACTTC.

The chain carries TRBV10-3 and TRBJ1-3; D remains unclear. Germline CDR1 ENHRY, CDR2 SYGVKD. Trimming shortened V by 0 bases and J by 2 bases, and 8 bases separated the two germline ends. This CDR3 is built from 15 residues. CDR3 coding DNA: TGTGCCATCAGTGAGTCTAGGACCACTGGAAACACCATATATTTT. Translating gives CAISESRTTGNTIYF.